These 20 T cell receptor beta chains were sequenced from one sample in a study of cytomegalovirus exposure and HLA in healthy donors. 13 Jbeta primers and 60 Vbeta primers were used for the PCR. The protocol was immunoSEQ multiplex PCR, while the TCRdb copy is restricted to in-frame clones and leaves out a portion. This table lists around 74,000 clones. The sequenced sample was PBMCs. These receptor sequences come from a man aged 25 to 40 in good health and CMV-seronegative.

With respect to this clone: The junction differs from germline at one of its ends, possibly a read error. The chain carries TRBV4-1 and TRBJ2-5; 12 positions match TRBD2. Germline V gene data show CDR1 as MGHRA and CDR2 as YSYEKL. There are 15 residues in the CDR3. CDR3 sequence reads: CASSRLAGDAGTQYF. The CDR3 bases are TGTGCCAGCAGCCGACTAGCGGGAGATGCGGGGACCCAGTACTTC.

The J gene is TRBJ2-7, the V gene TRBV11-3; D gene unclear. Germline assignment: CDR1 SGHNT and CDR2 YENEEA. There are 13 residues in the CDR3. The V end was cut by 3 bases, the J end by 7 bases, with 13 bases between. Here the CDR3 reads CASSLINTGEQYF. The CDR3 DNA follows: TGTGCCAGCAGCTTGATAAATACCGGGGAGCAGTACTTC.

The chain recombines TRBV25-1 with TRBJ2-3; D gene ambiguous. V was cut by 4 bases and J by 4 bases, with 9 bases left in between. The germline V gene encodes CDR1 MGHDK and CDR2 SYGVNS. The CDR3 totals 13 residues. CDR3 loop: CASSADNSDTQYF. Here the CDR3 DNA reads TGTGCCAGCAGTGCCGACAACTCAGATACGCAGTATTTT.

The chain carries TRBV7-9 and TRBJ1-4; possible D gene TRBD1, 5 bases. Germline CDR1 is SEHNR and CDR2 is FQNEAQ (reference sequence). Between the trimmed V and J ends, which lost 0 bases and 7 bases, there was a span of 24 bases. This CDR3 contains 19 residues. CDR3 sequence reads: CASSLALGQAISRGEKLFF. For the CDR3, the DNA is TGTGCCAGCAGCTTAGCGTTGGGGCAGGCCATCTCAAGAGGTGAAAAACTGTTTTTT.

The rearrangement links TRBV11-2 to TRBJ2-5; D may be TRBD2 (5 bases). The V end lost 2 bases, the J end lost 5 bases, and 15 bases lay between the germline ends. The CDR3 has 15 amino acids. CDR1 and CDR2 (germline): SGHAT, FQNNGV. The DNA of the CDR3 is TGTGCCAGCAGCTTAAGACCACTAGAACGGGAGACCCAGTACTTC. It codes for CASSLRPLERETQYF.

The gene calls are TRBV30 and TRBJ2-3, with 7 bases that match TRBD2. The CDR3 has 14 amino acids. Germline V lookup: CDR1 GTSNPN, CDR2 SVGIG (reference sequence). The trim removed 0 bases at V and 5 bases at J, leaving 5 bases unmatched. CDR3 sequence reads: CAWSVRSGLDTQYF. CDR3 coding DNA: TGTGCCTGGAGTGTACGTAGCGGGCTAGATACGCAGTATTTT.

The gene calls are TRBV11-3 and TRBJ1-4; possible D gene TRBD1, 5 bases. CDR3 length: 14 residues. Trimming stripped 5 bases from V and 6 bases from J, with 13 bases between. Germline V CDR1 and CDR2: SGHNT, YENEEA. CDR3 protein: CASSRGSTDEKLFF. DNA of the CDR3: TGTGCCAGCAGCCGGGGGAGTACCGATGAAAAACTGTTTTTT. The full variable domain, rest sourced from reference TRBV11-3 and TRBJ1-4, is EAGVVQSPRYKIIEKKQPVAFWCNPISGHNTLYWYLQNLGQGPELLIRYENEEAVDDSQLPKDRFSAERLKGVDSTLKIQPAELGDSAVYLCASSRGSTDEKLFFGSGTQLSVL.

V is TRBV18 and J is TRBJ1-4; weak D call: TRBD1 (5 bases). Trimming cost V 2 bases and J 6 bases, with 7 bases left between them. The germline gives CDR1 KGHSH, CDR2 LQKENI. The CDR3 spans 13 residues. The CDR3: CASSPDRYEKLFF. In DNA form, the CDR3 reads TGTGCCAGCTCACCAGACAGATATGAAAAACTGTTTTTT.

The chain recombines TRBV7-9 with TRBJ1-2, with D tentatively TRBD1 (5 bases). The V gene's germline CDR1 is SEHNR and CDR2 FQNEAQ (reference sequence). This CDR3 is 12 amino acids long. The V end lost 5 bases, the J end lost 8 bases, and 12 bases lay between the germline ends. This CDR3 is CASSPGGSGYTF. CDR3 DNA: TGTGCCAGCAGCCCCGGGGGGTCCGGCTACACCTTC. Combining the CDR3 with reference TRBV7-9 and TRBJ1-2 gives the whole variable domain DTGVSQNPRHKITKRGQNVTFRCDPISEHNRLYWYRQTLGQGPEFLTYFQNEAQLEKSRLLSDRFSAERPKGSFSTLEIQRTEQGDSAMYLCASSPGGSGYTFGSGTRLTVV.

The CDR3 DNA is TGTGCCAGCAGCGAGGGACAACAGGGTACGCAGTATTTT. Amino acids: CASSEGQQGTQYF. V gene TRBV5-4 combines with J gene TRBJ2-3, with D possibly matching TRBD1 (6 bases). V lost 4 bases and J lost 8, with 14 bases in between. There are 13 residues in the CDR3. The germline V gene encodes CDR1 SGHNT and CDR2 YYREEE (reference sequence). The full variable domain, in which reference TRBV5-4 and TRBJ2-3 provide the parts outside the CDR3, is ETGVTQSPTHLIKTRGQQVTLRCSSQSGHNTVSWYQQALGQGPQFIFQYYREEENGRGNFPPRFSGLQFPNYSSELNVNALELDDSALYLCASSEGQQGTQYFGPGTRLTVL.

The chain uses TRBV25-1 and TRBJ2-7; 11 bases fit TRBD1. Germline CDR1 and CDR2: MGHDK and SYGVNS. With 5 bases clipped from V and 3 bases from J, the junction kept 6 bases outside the gene matches. This CDR3 contains 15 residues. CDR3 sequence reads: CASSKDRGLVYEQYF. The CDR3 DNA reads as TGTGCCAGCAGTAAGGACAGGGGGCTGGTCTACGAGCAGTACTTC.

V usage is TRBV5-1 and J usage is TRBJ2-7; no clear D gene. Germline V gene sequence: CDR1 SGHRS, CDR2 YFSETQ. The germline V and J ends were trimmed by 0 bases and 2 bases, with 6 bases remaining between them. The CDR3 runs to 13 residues. DNA for the CDR3: TGCGCCAGCAGCTTGGACAAAGCCTACGAGCAGTACTTC. Its protein product is CASSLDKAYEQYF.

The genes are TRBV6-5 and TRBJ2-7; TRBD1 matches 8 bases. The germline CDR1 and CDR2 sequences are MNHEY and SVGAGI. This CDR3 is 15 amino acids long. The V gene end was trimmed by 5 bases and the J gene end by 7 bases; junction bases not matched to a gene: 13. CDR3 loop: CASSLRYRGTGEQYF. In DNA, the CDR3 is TGTGCCAGCAGTCTGAGGTACAGGGGGACGGGGGAGCAGTACTTC.

CDR3 coding DNA: TGTGCCATCAGTGAGCCGCCCACCCTAAATGAGCAGTTCTTC. It is translated as CAISEPPTLNEQFF. The chain employs TRBV10-3 and TRBJ2-1; no clear D gene. The CDR3 runs to 14 residues. Trimming pared 2 bases from V and 7 bases from J, leaving 12 bases between. CDR1 ENHRY and CDR2 SYGVKD come from the germline V gene.

In terms of frequency, this clone is medium-sized. The sample carries other DNA sequences with the same CDR3. The V and J genes are TRBV6-4 and TRBJ1-2; 12 nucleotides line up with TRBD1. CDR1 is MRHNA, CDR2 SNTAGT, per germline. The length of the CDR3 is 15 residues. V was clipped by 6 bases and J by 7 bases; unmatched bases: 9. In nucleotides, the CDR3 is TGTGCCAGCAGCGGCGGGACAGGGGGCAGCGCTGGCTACACCTTC. Translated: CASSGGTGGSAGYTF.

The chain couples TRBV7-2 to TRBJ1-3, with D possibly matching TRBD1 (5 bases). Germline-derived CDR1 and CDR2 are SGHTA and FQGNSA. The CDR3 totals 15 residues. The V and J ends lost 1 base and 0 bases respectively, with 7 bases between them. The CDR3: CASSLVGGSGNTIYF. CDR3 nucleotide sequence: TGTGCCAGCAGCTTAGTCGGGGGCTCTGGAAACACCATATATTTT.

Remarks on this clone: One junction end disagrees with the germline gene, perhaps due to a read error. The gene calls are TRBV4-1 and TRBJ2-7; possible D gene TRBD1, 5 bases. Germline loops: CDR1 MGHRA, CDR2 YSYEKL. CDR3 length equals 16 residues. The CDR3 spells CASSRVPPDSTYEQYF. CDR3 DNA sequence: TGCGCAAGCAGCCGGGTCCCCCCCGACAGTACTTACGAGCAGTACTTC.

About this clone: Within the sample, other DNA sequences also encode this same CDR3. V and J are TRBV4-1 and TRBJ2-7, with TRBD1 as a possible D gene (5 bases). CDR3 length equals 14 residues. V lost 0 bases and J lost 1, with 7 bases in between. Germline V CDR1 and CDR2: MGHRA, YSYEKL. The CDR3 nucleotides are TGCGCCAGCAGCCAAGACAGGGCTTCCTACGAGCAGTACTTC. Its protein is CASSQDRASYEQYF.

This chain joins TRBV5-6 and TRBJ2-7; TRBD1 is a possible D gene (6 bases). Germline V gene sequence: CDR1 SGHDT, CDR2 YYEEEE. V dropped 0 bases and J dropped 2 bases, with 12 bases sitting between them. The CDR3 extends over 15 amino acids. The CDR3 loop is CASSLVGTRPYEQYF. The DNA for the CDR3 is TGTGCCAGCAGCTTGGTCGGGACACGTCCCTACGAGCAGTACTTC.

J is TRBJ2-1 and V is TRBV10-3; possibly TRBD2 for D (5 bases). The germline gives CDR1 ENHRY, CDR2 SYGVKD. Trimming removed 0 bases from V and 0 bases from J, with 9 bases in between. The CDR3 runs to 16 residues. CDR3 sequence (DNA): TGTGCCATCAGTGAGTCGACGGGGTTCTCCTACAATGAGCAGTTCTTC. Encoded protein: CAISESTGFSYNEQFF.